This T cell receptor (beta chain) was sequenced in a study of somatic mutations in cytotoxic T cells in rheumatoid arthritis. Profiled with immunoSEQ multiplex PCR; TCRdb holds only in-frame clones, not every one. The sample carries around 4,500 clones, roughly 79% recorded once. V lost 5 bases, J lost 15 bases, and 20 bases lay in between. The germline V gene has CDR1 MNHEY and CDR2 SMNVEV (reference sequence). CDR3 length: 13 residues. Sample: CD8+ T cells sorted from blood. The receptor was isolated from a man between 65 and 85 years old with rheumatoid arthritis. The rearrangement links TRBV27 to TRBJ2-1, with D perhaps TRBD1 (6 bases). This CDR3 is CASSPSTVQGPFF. The CDR3 region has the DNA TGTGCCAGCAGTCCCAGCACAGTACAGGGTCCGTTCTTC.